These 27 T cell receptor beta chains were sequenced from one sample in a study of CD8 T cells in ankylosing spondylitis. Each CDR3 protein is one row after TCRdb ran MiXCR on the 5' RACE reads. The repertoire holds approximately 250,000 distinct CDR3 sequences, with approximately 10% as singletons. Sequenced input: blood, either unsorted or a sorted T cell fraction (not recorded which). These receptors all stem from a male donor with ankylosing spondylitis or in good health (not recorded which).

This clonotype came up many times. The rearrangement links TRBV18 to TRBJ1-2, with TRBD1 matching over 7 bases. V trimming: 3 bases; J trimming: 8 bases; junction bases outside the gene matches: 3. The CDR3 is 12 amino acids. Looked up from germline, CDR1 is KGHSH and CDR2 is LQKENI. The CDR3 DNA reads as TGTGCCAGCTCACCGACAGGGACCGGCTACACCTTC. It translates to CASSPTGTGYTF.

The rearrangement uses TRBV30 and TRBJ2-6; D gene uncertain. V lost 5 bases and J lost 0, with 8 bases in between. This CDR3 region has 14 residues. Germline loops: CDR1 GTSNPN, CDR2 SVGIG (reference sequence). The CDR3: CAWGRSSGANVLTF. DNA of the CDR3: TGTGCCTGGGGCAGGAGCTCTGGGGCCAACGTCCTGACTTTC.

This clonotype was counted ten times or more. The DNA of the CDR3 is TGTGCCAGCAGCCAAGCCGGGGGGGCCGGAGAGACCCAGTACTTC. Amino acid sequence: CASSQAGGAGETQYF. The gene calls are TRBV3-1 and TRBJ2-5; 8 bases are shared with TRBD2. This CDR3 is 15 amino acids long. Germline CDR1 reads LGHDT; CDR2 reads YNNKEL (reference sequence). J gave up 4 bases and V 1 base, and 5 bases lay outside the gene matches.

In its sample, this clonotype was seen many times. This chain links TRBV6-5 with TRBJ1-2; 7 positions agree with TRBD1. The V segment lost 2 bases and the J segment 4 bases; nucleotides outside the gene matches: 7. CDR3 length: 15 amino acids. Germline CDR1 reads MNHEY; CDR2 reads SVGAGI. The CDR3 DNA is TGTGCCAGCAGTTACGACCGACAGGGAGGCTATGGCTACACCTTC. Amino acid sequence: CASSYDRQGGYGYTF.

This clonotype was picked up many times. The V gene is TRBV6-2 or TRBV6-3, the J gene TRBJ2-3; D remains unclear. CDR1 and CDR2 from the germline V gene are MNHEY and SVGEGT. The CDR3 extends over 14 amino acids. Between the trimmed V and J ends, which lost 6 bases and 4 bases, there was a span of 14 bases. The CDR3 reads CASRPTQLSDTQYF. The DNA for the CDR3 is TGTGCCAGCAGACCAACCCAGTTATCAGATACGCAGTATTTT.

In this sample, this clonotype turned up many times. The chain employs TRBV14 and TRBJ2-3, with unresolved D. Germline V CDR1 and CDR2: SGHDN, FVKESK. The CDR3 totals 15 residues. V gave up 0 bases and J gave up 6 bases, with 13 bases separating them. The CDR3 sequence: CASSQDRGYGDTQYF. CDR3 DNA: TGTGCCAGCAGCCAAGACAGAGGATACGGGGATACGCAGTATTTT.

This clonotype was detected many times. CDR3 residues: CASPRDPVAGPPRNTEAFF. Here the CDR3 DNA reads TGCGCCAGCCCCCGGGACCCGGTGGCGGGCCCTCCGCGGAACACTGAAGCTTTCTTT. The J gene is TRBJ1-1, the V gene TRBV5-1; possibly TRBD1 for D (5 bases). Germline V lookup: CDR1 SGHRS, CDR2 YFSETQ. V was clipped by 7 bases and J by 1 base, with 29 bases between them. The CDR3 runs 19 residues.

In its sample, this clonotype was seen many times. The rearrangement joins TRBV19 to TRBJ2-2; the D gene is possibly TRBD1 (5 bases). CDR1 LNHDA and CDR2 SQIVND come from the germline V gene (reference sequence). The CDR3 sequence is 13 residues long. V was pared by 4 bases and J by 9 bases, with 12 bases between. In DNA form, the CDR3 reads TGTGCCAGTAGTAGGGCAGGGCCGAGGGAGCTGTTTTTT. Translating gives CASSRAGPRELFF.

This clonotype has a count of ten or more. The chain couples TRBV12-5 to TRBJ1-5; 9 bases are a match to TRBD1. Germline lookup yields CDR1 LGHNT and CDR2 FRNRAP. V lost 1 base to trimming and J lost 4 bases; unmatched junction nucleotides: 5. The CDR3 is made up of 16 amino acids. CDR3 coding DNA: TGTGCTAGTGGTTTGGCGGGACAGGGCCGTAATCAGCCCCAGCATTTT. Translation gives CASGLAGQGRNQPQHF.

This clonotype was found many times. The chain employs TRBV5-1 and TRBJ2-1; TRBD2 matches at 14 bases. The CDR3 is 17 amino acids. V lost 4 bases, J lost 3 bases, and 6 bases stayed unmatched. Germline CDR1 SGHRS, CDR2 YFSETQ. The CDR3 here is CASSRGTSGRIYNEQFF. For the CDR3, the DNA is TGCGCCAGCAGCCGGGGGACTAGCGGGAGAATCTACAATGAGCAGTTCTTC. Together with reference TRBV5-1 and TRBJ2-1, the CDR3 gives the full variable domain: KAGVTQTPRYLIKTRGQQVTLSCSPISGHRSVSWYQQTPGQGLQFLFEYFSETQRNKGNFPGRFSGRQFSNSRSEMNVSTLELGDSALYLCASSRGTSGRIYNEQFFGPGTRLTVL.

This clonotype has a count of ten or more. This chain uses TRBV20-1 with TRBJ1-1, with D tentatively TRBD1 (6 bases). The V gene's germline CDR1 is DFQATT and CDR2 SNEGSKA (reference sequence). The CDR3 contains 14 residues. V was shortened by 4 bases and J by 1 base, with 13 bases between the two germline ends. CDR3 sequence reads: CSAKDSTGNTEAFF. In DNA, the CDR3 is TGCAGTGCTAAAGATTCGACAGGGAACACTGAAGCTTTCTTT.

This chain joins TRBV29-1 and TRBJ1-1, with D perhaps matching TRBD1 (5 bases). CDR1 SQVTM and CDR2 ANQGSEA come from the germline V gene. The CDR3 loop spans 13 amino acids. Deletions cut 4 bases from V and 0 bases from J, with 9 bases between. The CDR3 DNA reads TGCAGCGTTGTGGTGGGACTGAACACTGAAGCTTTCTTT. Its translation is CSVVVGLNTEAFF.

The table lists this clonotype with many counts. The chain uses TRBV7-6 and TRBJ2-1; D call uncertain. CDR3 length equals 13 residues. From germline, CDR1 is SGHVS and CDR2 FNYEAQ. Trimming removed 5 bases at V and 5 bases at J, with 10 bases between. DNA of the CDR3: TGTGCCAGCAGCCAAACACCCGACAATGAGCAGTTCTTC. It codes for CASSQTPDNEQFF.

This clonotype was counted ten times or more. The genes are TRBV27 and TRBJ2-7; D call uncertain. The germline V and J ends were trimmed by 4 bases and 3 bases, with 4 bases remaining between them. CDR1 and CDR2 (germline): MNHEY, SMNVEV (reference sequence). This CDR3 has 11 residues. The chain's CDR3 is CASSWLYEQYF. The CDR3 DNA reads TGTGCCAGCAGTTGGCTCTACGAGCAGTACTTC.

The gene calls are TRBV7-2 and TRBJ2-3; D is ambiguous. The V end lost 1 base, the J end lost 2 bases, and 10 bases lay between the germline ends. This CDR3 region has 15 residues. Germline loops: CDR1 SGHTA, CDR2 FQGNSA. The CDR3 spells CASSLGVPFTDTQYF. The CDR3 nucleotides read TGTGCCAGCAGCTTAGGGGTTCCCTTCACAGATACGCAGTATTTT.

A few counts support this clonotype. This chain joins TRBV7-2 and TRBJ2-7, with 7 bases fitting TRBD1. CDR3 length equals 14 residues. Germline V lookup: CDR1 SGHTA, CDR2 FQGNSA. The V gene end was trimmed by 5 bases and the J gene end by 7 bases; junction bases not matched to a gene: 11. The CDR3 spells CASSKGTDSGEQYF. CDR3 nucleotide sequence: TGTGCCAGCAGCAAGGGGACAGATTCTGGGGAGCAGTACTTC.

This clonotype showed up many times. The chain links TRBV12-3 or TRBV12-4 to TRBJ1-2; D is perhaps TRBD1 (5 bases). V was cut by 5 bases and J by 4 bases, with 14 bases left in between. The CDR3 length is 14 residues. As DNA, the CDR3 is TGTGCCAGCAGTGTAGGGACGGTCCGCTATGGCTACACCTTC. Protein: CASSVGTVRYGYTF.

The rearrangement joins TRBV12-5 to TRBJ2-7, with D unresolved. CDR3 length: 18 amino acids. CDR1 and CDR2 from the germline V gene are LGHNT and FRNRAP. Trimming removed 1 base at V and 3 bases at J, with 22 bases between. In DNA, the CDR3 is TGTGCTAGTGGTTTGGACCCCGGTGGTCTAGTCCCCTACTACGAGCAGTACTTC. It yields the protein CASGLDPGGLVPYYEQYF.

This clonotype has more than one count but fewer than ten. J is TRBJ2-2 and V is TRBV30; D not resolved. V was cut by 2 bases and J by 0 bases, with 16 bases left in between. CDR1 and CDR2 (germline): GTSNPN, SVGIG (reference sequence). The CDR3 totals 17 residues. The DNA for the CDR3 is TGTGCCTGGAGTCCCCCATTCGGACGGACGAACACCGGGGAGCTGTTTTTT. Its protein is CAWSPPFGRTNTGELFF.

In its sample, this clonotype was seen a few times. The V gene is TRBV20-1, the J gene TRBJ1-1; perhaps TRBD1 as D (6 bases). This CDR3 has 18 residues. Germline CDR1 DFQATT, CDR2 SNEGSKA (reference sequence). V dropped 1 base and J dropped 4 bases, with 25 bases sitting between them. CDR3 sequence: CSARGGRRDPGGITEAFF. The CDR3 DNA follows: TGCAGTGCTAGAGGGGGGCGTCGAGACCCCGGCGGGATCACTGAAGCTTTCTTT.

This clonotype was observed at least ten times. This rearrangement joins TRBV20-1 to TRBJ2-1; 11 bases match TRBD2. The J segment lost 5 bases and the V segment lost 5 bases, leaving 8 bases of the junction unmatched. The CDR3 covers 15 residues. Per germline, CDR1 DFQATT and CDR2 SNEGSKA (reference sequence). CDR3 loop: CSAAYSGGADNEQFF. The CDR3 nucleotides read TGCAGTGCTGCTTATAGCGGGGGGGCCGACAATGAGCAGTTCTTC.

This clonotype has ten or more counts. The rearrangement links TRBV9 to TRBJ2-7; 8 nucleotides align to TRBD2. The CDR3 is 15 amino acids. CDR1 and CDR2 (germline): SGDLS, YYNGEE. V lost 0 bases, J lost 2 bases, and 4 bases stayed unmatched. The CDR3, as DNA: TGTGCCAGCAGCGTAGCTGGAGCGGGAGCCTACGAGCAGTACTTC. Translating gives CASSVAGAGAYEQYF.

In this sample, this clonotype turned up many times. The V and J genes are TRBV3-1 and TRBJ2-3; 7 nucleotides match TRBD2. The germline V gene encodes CDR1 LGHDT and CDR2 YNNKEL (reference sequence). The CDR3 consists of 16 residues. V was pared by 1 base and J by 3 bases, with 7 bases of the junction left unmatched. CDR3 in amino acids: CASSQVREVETDTQYF. As DNA, the CDR3 is TGTGCCAGCAGCCAAGTTCGGGAGGTGGAGACAGATACGCAGTATTTT.

This clonotype was detected many times. J is TRBJ1-6 and V is TRBV15; tentatively, D is TRBD1 (6 bases). This CDR3 comprises 13 residues. The ends were cut back, 4 bases at V and 7 bases at J, with 8 bases in the middle. CDR1 and CDR2 from the germline V gene are LNHNV and YYDKDF (reference sequence). DNA of the CDR3: TGTGCCACCAGCAACACAGGGAATTCACCCCTCCACTTT. As protein: CATSNTGNSPLHF.

This clonotype was seen many times. The chain carries TRBV11-2 and TRBJ1-3, with D unresolved. The V gene's germline CDR1 is SGHAT and CDR2 FQNNGV. Trimming took 5 bases from V and 8 from J, leaving 10 bases between them. The CDR3 length is 12 residues. This CDR3 is CASSDGRHTIYF. The DNA for the CDR3 is TGTGCCAGCAGCGACGGGAGGCACACCATATATTTT.

The chain uses TRBV6-5 and TRBJ1-5; perhaps TRBD1 as D (6 bases). CDR1 is MNHEY and CDR2 is SVGAGI in the germline V gene. Trimming pared 2 bases from V and 9 bases from J, leaving 14 bases between. The length of the CDR3 is 14 residues. This CDR3 is CASSYDRGGPPQHF. CDR3 coding DNA: TGTGCCAGCAGTTACGATCGAGGGGGTCCGCCCCAGCATTTT.

This clonotype was counted many times. The chain has TRBV5-1 and TRBJ2-5, with D perhaps TRBD2 (6 bases). Trimming left V 5 bases short and J 3 bases short, with 20 bases between. Germline-derived CDR1 and CDR2 are SGHRS and YFSETQ. This CDR3 is built from 16 residues. This chain's CDR3 is CASRPISGTSEETQYF. CDR3 DNA sequence: TGCGCCAGCAGACCGATATCCGGGACTTCGGAAGAGACCCAGTACTTC.